The 17 T cell receptor beta chains reported below all come from one sample, sequenced in a study of cytomegalovirus exposure and HLA in healthy donors. PCR amplification relied on 60 Vbeta primers (plus 13 Jbeta primers). The repertoire was sequenced with immunoSEQ multiplex PCR; TCRdb's copy has only in-frame clones and lacks some. This table has about 150,000 clones, roughly three quarters appearing once. The material sequenced was PBMCs. The receptors come from a man under 40 in good health and CMV-seropositive.

The chain employs TRBV2 and TRBJ2-7, with 8 bases fitting TRBD2. This CDR3 has 16 residues. CDR1 is SNHLY and CDR2 is FYNNEI in the germline V gene. The J segment lost 5 bases and the V segment lost 4 bases, leaving 13 bases of the junction unmatched. The CDR3 DNA follows: TGTGCCAGCAGTGCAAGGGGAGCGGGAGCAATAGACGAGCAGTACTTC. It codes for CASSARGAGAIDEQYF.

The chain employs TRBV5-1 and TRBJ2-3; 9 positions agree with TRBD2. From germline, CDR1 is SGHRS and CDR2 YFSETQ. J gave up 2 bases and V 6 bases, and 4 bases lay outside the gene matches. This CDR3 has 14 residues. This chain's CDR3 is CASTSSGVTDTQYF. In DNA form, the CDR3 reads TGCGCCAGCACCTCTAGCGGGGTCACAGATACGCAGTATTTT.

This clone was observed a few times. The genes are TRBV25-1 and TRBJ2-5, with TRBD2 matching over 10 bases. The CDR3 consists of 14 residues. The junction had 7 bases not matched to a gene; V was cut back by 8 bases and J by 4 bases. The germline V gene encodes CDR1 MGHDK and CDR2 SYGVNS. The CDR3 loop is CASLGLALGETQYF. The CDR3 bases are TGTGCCAGCCTGGGACTAGCGTTAGGAGAGACCCAGTACTTC.

This clone was observed a handful of times. This chain uses TRBV6-5 with TRBJ2-7; 8 bases are a match to TRBD1. The CDR3 has 15 amino acids. Per the germline V gene, CDR1 is MNHEY and CDR2 is SVGAGI. V lost 0 bases, J lost 2 bases, and 3 bases stayed unmatched. DNA for the CDR3: TGTGCCAGCAGTTACTCGATACAGGGGGCCTACGAGCAGTACTTC. Protein sequence: CASSYSIQGAYEQYF.

Of note for this clone: At one end the junction does not follow the germline gene, possibly because of a read error. This same CDR3 is encoded by further DNA sequences in the sample. J is TRBJ1-1 and V is TRBV5-1, with TRBD1 matching 12 bases. The CDR3 consists of 16 residues. The germline gives CDR1 SGHRS, CDR2 YFSETQ. The CDR3: CASSLGDRGQKAEAFF. CDR3 in DNA: TGCGCCAGCAGCTTGGGGGACAGGGGGCAGAAAGCTGAAGCCTTCTTT.

The V call is TRBV25-1, the J call TRBJ2-1; 9 positions agree with TRBD1. V was clipped by 1 base and J by 5 bases; unmatched bases: 9. The CDR3 has 17 amino acids. Germline V CDR1 and CDR2: MGHDK, SYGVNS. CDR3 protein: CASSESMGTGNHNEQFF. The CDR3 DNA sequence: TGTGCCAGCAGTGAATCCATGGGGACAGGGAATCACAATGAGCAGTTCTTC.

This clone was counted a few times. This rearrangement joins TRBV30 to TRBJ1-5; D remains ambiguous. Trimming cost V 0 bases and J 3 bases, with 9 bases left between them. This CDR3 spans 14 amino acids. The germline CDR1 and CDR2 sequences are GTSNPN and SVGIG (reference sequence). The CDR3 DNA reads TGTGCCTGGAGTGTCGCCGGAGACAATCAGCCCCAGCATTTT. Protein sequence: CAWSVAGDNQPQHF. The entire variable domain, with the rest obtained from reference TRBV30 and TRBJ1-5, is as follows: SQTIHQWPATLVQPVGSPLSLECTVEGTSNPNLYWYRQAAGRGLQLLFYSVGIGQISSEVPQNLSASRPQDRQFILSSKKLLLSDSGFYLCAWSVAGDNQPQHFGDGTRLSIL.

The chain combines TRBV19 with TRBJ1-1; no clear D. The CDR3 consists of 13 residues. Germline V gene data show CDR1 as LNHDA and CDR2 as SQIVND (reference sequence). Trimming took 7 bases from V and 4 from J, leaving 13 bases between them. The CDR3 protein is CASKEGLGTEAFF. Written as DNA, the CDR3 is TGTGCCAGTAAGGAAGGACTGGGCACTGAAGCTTTCTTT.

The chain employs TRBV6-5 and TRBJ1-1, with D unclear. The germline CDR1 and CDR2 sequences are MNHEY and SVGAGI. This CDR3 is 13 amino acids long. Trimming stripped 5 bases from V and 3 bases from J, with 10 bases between. The CDR3 DNA reads as TGTGCCAGCAGTGCCAGGAAGGACACTGAAGCTTTCTTT. Protein product: CASSARKDTEAFF.

The chain is built from TRBV6-5 and TRBJ1-2; 7 bases map to TRBD1. V gave up 6 bases and J gave up 5 bases; unmatched junction bases: 9. Germline CDR1 MNHEY, CDR2 SVGAGI. The length of the CDR3 is 14 residues. The CDR3 coding sequence is TGTGCCAGCAGCACCCCTTCAGGGGGATATGGCTACACCTTC. Translating it yields CASSTPSGGYGYTF.

The chain combines TRBV13 with TRBJ2-7; TRBD2 matches 7 bases. Germline CDR1 reads PRHDT; CDR2 reads FYEKMQ (reference sequence). The trim removed 3 bases at V and 2 bases at J, leaving 4 bases unmatched. The length of the CDR3 is 14 residues. CDR3: CASSLGGRTYEQYF. The CDR3 bases are TGTGCCAGCAGCTTGGGAGGGAGAACCTACGAGCAGTACTTC.

CDR3 sequence reads: CASSLQGTEAFF. The CDR3 DNA follows: TGTGCCAGCAGCCTACAGGGTACTGAAGCTTTCTTT. The genes are TRBV9 and TRBJ1-1, with TRBD1 as a possible D gene (6 bases). From germline, CDR1 is SGDLS and CDR2 YYNGEE. The V and J ends lost 4 bases and 5 bases respectively, with 9 bases between them. CDR3 size: 12 residues.

The chain employs TRBV7-9 and TRBJ2-7, with 9 bases lining up with TRBD1. The CDR3 runs 14 residues. V lost 2 bases to trimming and J lost 2 bases; unmatched junction nucleotides: 1. CDR1 and CDR2 from the germline V gene are SEHNR and FQNEAQ (reference sequence). For the CDR3, the DNA is TGTGCCAGCAGCTTATGGGACAGGGCCTACGAGCAGTACTTC. This encodes CASSLWDRAYEQYF.

V gene TRBV5-1 combines with J gene TRBJ1-5, with 8 bases matching TRBD1. Germline values: CDR1 SGHRS, CDR2 YFSETQ. The CDR3 is made up of 17 amino acids. V trimming: 0 bases; J trimming: 8 bases; junction bases outside the gene matches: 13. CDR3 residues: CASSLGVAGGLREPQHF. For the CDR3, the DNA is TGCGCCAGCAGCTTGGGGGTTGCAGGGGGCCTACGGGAGCCCCAGCATTTT.

This chain joins TRBV27 and TRBJ2-3; the match to TRBD2 covers 13 bases. V was clipped by 7 bases and J by 4 bases; unmatched bases: 5. The germline V gene encodes CDR1 MNHEY and CDR2 SMNVEV (reference sequence). This CDR3 contains 15 residues. This chain's CDR3 is CASTQLAGGADTQYF. The DNA of the CDR3 is TGTGCCAGCACTCAACTAGCGGGAGGGGCAGATACGCAGTATTTT.

This chain connects TRBV6-4 to TRBJ2-3; 10 bases agree with TRBD1. Germline lookup yields CDR1 MRHNA and CDR2 SNTAGT. This CDR3 is 17 amino acids long. V lost 5 bases and J lost 1; bases outside the gene matches: 9. In DNA form, the CDR3 reads TGTGCCAGCAGTTACCTTGCCGGGACAGGGGGCACAGATACGCAGTATTTT. This encodes CASSYLAGTGGTDTQYF.

This clone appeared a single time. The genes are TRBV28 and TRBJ1-2; D gene uncertain. This CDR3 region has 14 residues. V lost 6 bases and J lost 4, with 15 bases in between. Germline V CDR1 and CDR2: MDHEN, SYDVKM. CDR3 bases: TGTGCCAGCAGCCCTAGAGCTGAGCTCTATGGCTACACCTTC. As protein: CASSPRAELYGYTF.